These 26 T cell receptor beta chains came from one sample sequenced in a study of PD-1 blockade in mismatch repair-deficient tumors. Here immunoSEQ multiplex PCR was the method, and the copy in TCRdb shows in-frame clones only, minus some. The sample carries roughly 84,000 clones, roughly 80% recorded once. This material consisted of peripheral blood, taken 12 weeks after starting pembrolizumab. These receptor sequences come from an adult with mismatch repair-deficient cancer.

The chain employs TRBV9 and TRBJ1-3, with 7 bases that match TRBD1. In germline, CDR1 is SGDLS, CDR2 YYNGEE. This CDR3 region has 15 residues. J lost 4 bases, V lost 6 bases, and 10 bases had no gene match. CDR3 sequence: CASNLDGTAGNTIYF. The CDR3 nucleotides are TGTGCCAGCAACCTTGACGGGACAGCCGGAAACACCATATATTTT. Supplemented by reference TRBV9 and TRBJ1-3, the full variable domain reads DSGVTQTPKHLITATGQRVTLRCSPRSGDLSVYWYQQSLDQGLQFLIQYYNGEERAKGNILERFSAQQFPDLHSELNLSSLELGDSALYFCASNLDGTAGNTIYFGEGSWLTVV.

The chain joins TRBV11-2 to TRBJ2-1; 9 bases agree with TRBD2. Germline V gene sequence: CDR1 SGHAT, CDR2 FQNNGV. The CDR3 spans 16 residues. The V gene end was trimmed by 4 bases and the J gene end by 4 bases; junction bases not matched to a gene: 8. CDR3 protein: CASSSIRGREYNEQFF. DNA for the CDR3: TGTGCCAGCAGCTCCATCCGCGGGAGGGAATACAATGAGCAGTTCTTC. Full variable domain (rest looked up from reference TRBV11-2 and TRBJ2-1): EAGVAQSPRYKIIEKRQSVAFWCNPISGHATLYWYQQILGQGPKLLIQFQNNGVVDDSQLPKDRFSAERLKGVDSTLKIQPAKLEDSAVYLCASSSIRGREYNEQFFGPGTRLTVL.

A few counts support this clone. This chain joins TRBV9 and TRBJ2-7; no reliable D call. Looked up from germline, CDR1 is SGDLS and CDR2 is YYNGEE. The CDR3 covers 16 residues. Trimming took 0 bases from V and 2 from J, leaving 15 bases between them. CDR3: CASSVDGSRSAYEQYF. The CDR3 coding sequence is TGTGCCAGCAGCGTAGATGGGTCCAGATCCGCCTACGAGCAGTACTTC. Full variable domain (missing parts from reference TRBV9 and TRBJ2-7): DSGVTQTPKHLITATGQRVTLRCSPRSGDLSVYWYQQSLDQGLQFLIQYYNGEERAKGNILERFSAQQFPDLHSELNLSSLELGDSALYFCASSVDGSRSAYEQYFGPGTRLTVT.

The chain uses TRBV15 and TRBJ2-7; D not certain. The CDR3 loop spans 17 amino acids. V lost 2 bases and J 0 bases, leaving 17 bases between the germline ends. Germline V gene data show CDR1 as LNHNV and CDR2 as YYDKDF (reference sequence). The CDR3 is CATSRPPRWASSYEQYF. Written as DNA, the CDR3 is TGTGCCACCAGCAGACCGCCTCGGTGGGCGTCCTCCTACGAGCAGTACTTC. The whole variable domain, filled in from reference TRBV15 and TRBJ2-7, reads DAMVIQNPRYQVTQFGKPVTLSCSQTLNHNVMYWYQQKSSQAPKLLFHYYDKDFNNEADTPDNFQSRRPNTSFCFLDIRSPGLGDTAMYLCATSRPPRWASSYEQYFGPGTRLTVT.

The CDR3 is CASSLGRGRGQPQHF. CDR3 DNA sequence: TGTGCCAGCAGTTTAGGACGGGGGAGGGGGCAGCCCCAGCATTTT. This sequence joins TRBV27 and TRBJ1-5, with D perhaps TRBD1 (6 bases). Germline values: CDR1 MNHEY, CDR2 SMNVEV (reference sequence). The CDR3 totals 15 residues. V gave up 2 bases and J gave up 7 bases, with 15 bases separating them.

The rearrangement joins TRBV5-8 to TRBJ2-5, with D unclear. The V end was cut by 7 bases, the J end by 3 bases, with 13 bases between. The length of the CDR3 is 13 residues. Germline V gene data show CDR1 as SGHTS and CDR2 as YDEGEE. The CDR3 nucleotides are TGTGCCAGCCTACGCAACAGAAAAGAGACCCAGTACTTC. Its protein product is CASLRNRKETQYF. The variable domain in full, with the rest retrieved from reference TRBV5-8 and TRBJ2-5, is EAGVTQSPTHLIKTRGQQATLRCSPISGHTSVYWYQQALGLGLQFLLWYDEGEERNRGNFPPRFSGRQFPNYSSELNVNALELEDSALYLCASLRNRKETQYFGPGTRLLVL.

V is TRBV10-3 and J is TRBJ2-1; 8 bases match TRBD2. V was pared by 9 bases and J by 10 bases, with 11 bases of the junction left unmatched. Germline V gene lookup returns CDR1 ENHRY and CDR2 SYGVKD. This CDR3 is built from 13 residues. CDR3 region: CAILESGSGEQFF. CDR3 coding DNA: TGTGCCATTCTGGAAAGCGGGAGTGGGGAGCAGTTCTTC.

V usage is TRBV7-2 and J usage is TRBJ2-3, with a possible D match to TRBD2 (5 bases). Trimming cost V 5 bases and J 2 bases, with 11 bases left between them. The length of the CDR3 is 14 residues. Looked up from germline, CDR1 is SGHTA and CDR2 is FQGNSA. This CDR3 is CASSLRALTDTQYF. The CDR3, as DNA: TGTGCCAGCAGCCTGCGGGCTCTCACAGATACGCAGTATTTT.

This clone came up a few times. The chain employs TRBV14 and TRBJ2-1; the match to TRBD2 covers 8 bases. The CDR3 has 16 amino acids. V was clipped by 1 base and J by 8 bases; unmatched bases: 10. Looked up from germline, CDR1 is SGHDN and CDR2 is FVKESK. CDR3: CASSQVGSGSLHEQFF. The CDR3 DNA follows: TGTGCCAGCAGCCAAGTTGGAAGCGGGAGTCTCCATGAGCAGTTCTTC. The full variable domain, rest sourced from reference TRBV14 and TRBJ2-1, is EAGVTQFPSHSVIEKGQTVTLRCDPISGHDNLYWYRRVMGKEIKFLLHFVKESKQDESGMPNNRFLAERTGGTYSTLKVQPAELEDSGVYFCASSQVGSGSLHEQFFGPGTRLTVL.

The rearrangement uses TRBV29-1 and TRBJ2-7; D gene ambiguous. The length of the CDR3 is 12 residues. The V gene lost 0 bases and the J gene lost 4 bases, with 7 bases spanning the gap. Looked up from germline, CDR1 is SQVTM and CDR2 is ANQGSEA. The CDR3 loop reads CSVEDELYEQYF. CDR3 nucleotides: TGCAGCGTTGAAGATGAGTTATACGAGCAGTACTTC.

This clone was counted between two and nine times. The same CDR3 is also encoded by other DNA sequences in this sample. This CDR3 is CASSLGRTDTQYF. The CDR3 DNA follows: TGTGCCAGCAGCTTGGGTAGGACAGATACGCAGTATTTT. The chain links TRBV5-6 to TRBJ2-3; D uncertain. Germline CDR1 and CDR2: SGHDT and YYEEEE. V shed 0 bases and J shed 3 bases, with 5 bases lying between them. CDR3 length: 13 residues. Full variable domain (outside the CDR3, taken from reference TRBV5-6 and TRBJ2-3): DAGVTQSPTHLIKTRGQQVTLRCSPKSGHDTVSWYQQALGQGPQFIFQYYEEEERQRGNFPDRFSGHQFPNYSSELNVNALLLGDSALYLCASSLGRTDTQYFGPGTRLTVL.

This clone was found once. V gene TRBV7-9 combines with J gene TRBJ2-1; D is unclear. The germline V and J ends were trimmed by 1 base and 13 bases, with 11 bases remaining between them. The CDR3 is 12 amino acids. Germline V gene data show CDR1 as SEHNR and CDR2 as FQNEAQ (reference sequence). The chain's CDR3 is CASSLESQAQFF. The CDR3 DNA follows: TGTGCCAGCAGCTTAGAAAGTCAAGCTCAGTTCTTC.

The chain combines TRBV6-1 with TRBJ1-2, with D uncertain. The CDR3 loop spans 13 amino acids. The germline CDR1 and CDR2 sequences are MNHNS and SASEGT. Trimming shortened V by 2 bases and J by 3 bases, and 7 bases separated the two germline ends. CDR3 nucleotides: TGTGCCAGCAGTGAATATTTAGACTATGGCTACACCTTC. Its translation is CASSEYLDYGYTF.

The chain uses TRBV9 and TRBJ2-7, with 13 nucleotides matching TRBD2. Per germline, CDR1 SGDLS and CDR2 YYNGEE. V trimming: 0 bases; J trimming: 6 bases; junction bases outside the gene matches: 6. CDR3 length: 16 amino acids. CDR3 sequence reads: CASSVGTSGSRVEQYF. The CDR3 region has the DNA TGTGCCAGCAGCGTAGGGACTAGCGGGAGTCGGGTCGAGCAGTACTTC. Full variable domain (missing parts from reference TRBV9 and TRBJ2-7): DSGVTQTPKHLITATGQRVTLRCSPRSGDLSVYWYQQSLDQGLQFLIQYYNGEERAKGNILERFSAQQFPDLHSELNLSSLELGDSALYFCASSVGTSGSRVEQYFGPGTRLTVT.

This clone was observed a few times. This chain joins TRBV27 and TRBJ2-7; D is unresolved. CDR3 length equals 14 residues. Germline CDR1 is MNHEY and CDR2 is SMNVEV (reference sequence). V dropped 8 bases and J dropped 2 bases, with 16 bases sitting between them. This CDR3 is CASHTNFPPYEQYF. CDR3 DNA: TGTGCCAGCCACACGAATTTCCCCCCCTACGAGCAGTACTTC.

The V gene is TRBV5-4, the J gene TRBJ1-3; D remains ambiguous. The germline V gene has CDR1 SGHNT and CDR2 YYREEE (reference sequence). V lost 4 bases and J lost 0, with 11 bases in between. This CDR3 region has 15 residues. DNA of the CDR3: TGTGCCAGCAGCCCTGGGCACCACTCTGGAAACACCATATATTTT. This translates into CASSPGHHSGNTIYF.

The V and J genes are TRBV10-1 and TRBJ2-7, with D hard to call. Germline CDR1 reads WNHNN; CDR2 reads SYGVQD (reference sequence). The V end lost 3 bases, the J end lost 2 bases, and 11 bases lay between the germline ends. This CDR3 spans 14 amino acids. CDR3 sequence (DNA): TGCGCCAGCAGTGAAACCCCCGGCCCCTACGAGCAGTACTTC. It translates to CASSETPGPYEQYF.

The rearrangement links TRBV27 to TRBJ2-7; D may correspond to TRBD1 or TRBD2 (5 bases each). V lost 3 bases and J 1 base, leaving 13 bases between the germline ends. Germline CDR1 MNHEY, CDR2 SMNVEV (reference sequence). There are 15 residues in the CDR3. CDR3 sequence (DNA): TGTGCCAGCAGTTTGGCCGGGACGGGGTCCTACGAGCAGTACTTC. This gives the protein CASSLAGTGSYEQYF.

The J gene is TRBJ2-3, the V gene TRBV7-3; the match to TRBD2 covers 10 bases. Trimming at V came to 2 bases and at J to 6 bases, leaving 5 bases not matched to a gene. This CDR3 is built from 15 residues. The germline gives CDR1 SGHTA, CDR2 FQGTGA. CDR3 sequence (DNA): TGTGCCAGCAGCTTAGCTAGCGGGAGTATGGATACGCAGTATTTT. The encoded protein is CASSLASGSMDTQYF. Full variable domain (outside the CDR3, taken from reference TRBV7-3 and TRBJ2-3): GAGVSQTPSNKVTEKGKYVELRCDPISGHTALYWYRQSLGQGPEFLIYFQGTGAADDSGLPNDRFFAVRPEGSVSTLKIQRTERGDSAVYLCASSLASGSMDTQYFGPGTRLTVL.

The V call is TRBV11-1, the J call TRBJ2-3, with 7 bases aligning to TRBD1. Losses at the gene ends were 6 bases for V and 8 bases for J; bases not matched to a gene: 11. The CDR3 sequence is 14 residues long. Germline CDR1 SGHAT, CDR2 FQDESV (reference sequence). In DNA form, the CDR3 reads TGTGCCAGCAGACAAAACAGGGGTGCAGGTACGCAGTATTTT. Protein sequence: CASRQNRGAGTQYF.

The chain links TRBV19 to TRBJ2-7; 7 bases map to TRBD1. Germline trimming cut 5 bases from V and 5 bases from J; bases unmatched to any gene: 3. CDR1 is LNHDA and CDR2 is SQIVND in the germline V gene (reference sequence). The CDR3 consists of 12 residues. CDR3 in DNA: TGTGCCAGTAGTCCCACAGGGGACGAGCAGTACTTC. Translated: CASSPTGDEQYF.

V usage is TRBV5-1 and J usage is TRBJ1-1; the match to TRBD1 covers 8 bases. This CDR3 has 15 amino acids. The J segment lost 6 bases and the V segment lost 1 base, leaving 8 bases of the junction unmatched. The germline V gene has CDR1 SGHRS and CDR2 YFSETQ. CDR3 coding DNA: TGCGCCAGCAGCTTGACACAGGGGGGGTTTGCTGAAGCTTTCTTT. Its translation is CASSLTQGGFAEAFF.

There are a few counts of this clone. This chain joins TRBV5-1 and TRBJ2-3; possibly TRBD2 for D (6 bases). V lost 5 bases to trimming and J lost 0 bases, with 13 bases between them. The CDR3 is made up of 15 amino acids. Germline V gene sequence: CDR1 SGHRS, CDR2 YFSETQ. CDR3 in DNA: TGCGCCAGCAGGGCCGACGCGGGGAGCACAGATACGCAGTATTTT. It yields the protein CASRADAGSTDTQYF. The whole variable domain, filled in from reference TRBV5-1 and TRBJ2-3, reads KAGVTQTPRYLIKTRGQQVTLSCSPISGHRSVSWYQQTPGQGLQFLFEYFSETQRNKGNFPGRFSGRQFSNSRSEMNVSTLELGDSALYLCASRADAGSTDTQYFGPGTRLTVL.

CDR3 DNA: TGTGCCAGCAGTTTGGAGGATGAGCAGTTCTTC. This encodes CASSLEDEQFF. This chain links TRBV28 with TRBJ2-1, with D perhaps TRBD2 (5 bases). CDR1 is MDHEN, CDR2 SYDVKM, per germline. This CDR3 comprises 11 residues. Deletions cut 3 bases from V and 8 bases from J, with 5 bases between.

The table lists this clone with many counts. The rearrangement uses TRBV5-4 and TRBJ1-3; D is perhaps TRBD1 (6 bases). In germline, CDR1 is SGHNT, CDR2 YYREEE (reference sequence). V was pared by 2 bases and J by 3 bases, with 15 bases between. There are 16 residues in the CDR3. CDR3 coding DNA: TGTGCCAGCAGCTTCGGGGGCGTGTTCAATGGAAACACCATATATTTT. Encoded protein: CASSFGGVFNGNTIYF.

The V gene is TRBV11-2, the J gene TRBJ1-5; D uncertain. Trimming cost V 5 bases and J 4 bases, with 9 bases left between them. The CDR3 length is 13 residues. Germline V gene data show CDR1 as SGHAT and CDR2 as FQNNGV. In DNA, the CDR3 is TGTGCCAGCAGCGAGCGACAAAATCAGCCCCAGCATTTT. This gives the protein CASSERQNQPQHF.